One sample yielded the 18 T cell receptor beta chains listed below, sequenced in a study of blood T cell repertoires in COVID-19. TCRdb's copy holds only in-frame clones and misses some; the assay was immunoSEQ multiplex PCR. The sample holds approximately 260,000 clones, 85% to 90% seen once. Sequenced material: peripheral blood. These receptors were collected from a man aged 18 to 35 with active or convalescent COVID-19.

The chain combines TRBV19 with TRBJ1-2, with D possibly TRBD1 on 6 matching bases. Trimming took 4 bases from V and 6 from J, leaving 12 bases between them. Germline V gene lookup returns CDR1 LNHDA and CDR2 SQIVND (reference sequence). The CDR3 is made up of 13 amino acids. In DNA, the CDR3 is TGTGCCAGTAGTAGGGGGCTAGGGGATGGCTACACCTTC. Encoded protein: CASSRGLGDGYTF.

The genes are TRBV19 and TRBJ2-1; 8 bases line up with TRBD2. Losses at the gene ends were 5 bases for V and 4 bases for J; bases not matched to a gene: 7. Germline V gene data show CDR1 as LNHDA and CDR2 as SQIVND (reference sequence). CDR3 length: 15 amino acids. CDR3 bases: TGTGCCAGTAGTTACGGGGGGGCCTCTTACAATGAGCAGTTCTTC. Its translation is CASSYGGASYNEQFF.

This rearrangement joins TRBV12-3 or TRBV12-4 to TRBJ1-3; D not resolved. V gave up 3 bases and J gave up 8 bases, with 5 bases separating them. The CDR3 is made up of 11 amino acids. The CDR3 DNA reads TGTGCCAGCAGTTTTTCTGACACCATATATTTT. Amino acid sequence: CASSFSDTIYF.

The sample holds a few counts of this clone. CDR3 amino acids: CASSLMSGVEQYF. The CDR3 DNA follows: TGTGCCAGCAGCTTAATGTCAGGGGTCGAGCAGTACTTC. The chain employs TRBV7-3 and TRBJ2-7; D may be TRBD1 (6 bases). Per germline, CDR1 SGHTA and CDR2 FQGTGA. The CDR3 is 13 residues long. V lost 1 base, J lost 6 bases, and 10 bases lay in between.

The chain joins TRBV19 to TRBJ2-2; D perhaps matches TRBD1 (6 bases). The CDR3 covers 15 residues. V was cut by 6 bases and J by 3 bases, with 14 bases left in between. Germline V lookup: CDR1 LNHDA, CDR2 SQIVND (reference sequence). This CDR3 is CASRTTGWDTGELFF. The CDR3 coding sequence is TGTGCCAGTAGAACGACAGGTTGGGACACCGGGGAGCTGTTTTTT.

The chain is built from TRBV6-5 and TRBJ1-4; maybe TRBD1 (5 bases). Germline CDR1 reads MNHEY; CDR2 reads SVGAGI. V lost 4 bases and J lost 5, with 14 bases in between. This CDR3 has 15 amino acids. The CDR3 spells CASSSIRRGNEKLFF. The CDR3 bases are TGTGCCAGCAGTTCAATCCGCCGGGGGAATGAAAAACTGTTTTTT.

The chain uses TRBV19 and TRBJ1-2, with a tentative D call TRBD1 (5 bases). The CDR3 runs 18 residues. Trimming took off 0 bases at V and 2 bases at J, with 19 bases between the two ends. Germline CDR1 and CDR2: LNHDA and SQIVND (reference sequence). CDR3 amino acids: CASSIDRAGHTRNYGYTF. CDR3 DNA: TGTGCCAGTAGTATAGATCGGGCAGGGCACACCCGAAACTATGGCTACACCTTC. Full variable domain (rest looked up from reference TRBV19 and TRBJ1-2): DGGITQSPKYLFRKEGQNVTLSCEQNLNHDAMYWYRQDPGQGLRLIYYSQIVNDFQKGDIAEGYSVSREKKESFPLTVTSAQKNPTAFYLCASSIDRAGHTRNYGYTFGSGTRLTVV.

The chain is built from TRBV9 and TRBJ2-1; D possibly corresponds to TRBD1 (5 bases). Deletions cut 0 bases from V and 2 bases from J, with 12 bases between. Germline assignment: CDR1 SGDLS and CDR2 YYNGEE. This CDR3 has 16 amino acids. CDR3: CASSVDEGVPYNEQFF. In DNA form, the CDR3 reads TGTGCCAGCAGCGTAGATGAAGGGGTCCCCTACAATGAGCAGTTCTTC.

The gene calls are TRBV30 and TRBJ1-5; D is perhaps TRBD1 (5 bases). From germline, CDR1 is GTSNPN and CDR2 SVGIG (reference sequence). Trimming removed 6 bases from V and 3 bases from J, with 12 bases in between. The CDR3 runs 13 residues. For the CDR3, the DNA is TGTGCCTGTCAGGGAGGGGACAATCAGCCCCAGCATTTT. Protein: CACQGGDNQPQHF. Drawing the rest from reference TRBV30 and TRBJ1-5, the complete variable domain is SQTIHQWPATLVQPVGSPLSLECTVEGTSNPNLYWYRQAAGRGLQLLFYSVGIGQISSEVPQNLSASRPQDRQFILSSKKLLLSDSGFYLCACQGGDNQPQHFGDGTRLSIL.

V is TRBV5-5 and J is TRBJ2-2; the D gene is possibly TRBD1 (5 bases). Trimming stripped 5 bases from V and 1 base from J, with 15 bases between. The CDR3 has 16 residues. CDR1 and CDR2 from the germline V gene are SGHKS and YYEKEE (reference sequence). Here the CDR3 reads CASRNEGARNTGELFF. The DNA for the CDR3 is TGTGCCAGCAGAAACGAAGGGGCGCGGAACACCGGGGAGCTGTTTTTT.

This chain links TRBV9 with TRBJ2-1, with 7 bases lining up with TRBD1. The germline gives CDR1 SGDLS, CDR2 YYNGEE. CDR3 size: 16 residues. The junction had 8 bases not matched to a gene; V was cut back by 0 bases and J by 5 bases. CDR3: CASSVGVRGGHNEQFF. CDR3 coding DNA: TGTGCCAGCAGCGTAGGTGTCAGAGGGGGCCACAATGAGCAGTTCTTC.

The V gene is TRBV14, the J gene TRBJ2-7; TRBD1 aligns across 7 bases. The trim removed 4 bases at V and 4 bases at J, leaving 7 bases unmatched. Germline lookup yields CDR1 SGHDN and CDR2 FVKESK. The CDR3 loop spans 14 amino acids. CDR3 in DNA: TGTGCCAGCAGCCGCAGACAGGGACGGTACGAGCAGTACTTC. Amino acids: CASSRRQGRYEQYF.

CDR3 coding DNA: TGTGCCATCAGTGAGTCTGAGTCACCCCTCCACTTT. The encoded protein is CAISESESPLHF. The chain links TRBV10-3 to TRBJ1-6; no definite D call. This CDR3 has 12 amino acids. V dropped 0 bases and J dropped 10 bases, with 4 bases sitting between them. Germline V CDR1 and CDR2: ENHRY, SYGVKD.

The V call is TRBV11-3, the J call TRBJ1-3; no firm D call. Germline V gene data show CDR1 as SGHNT and CDR2 as YENEEA. This CDR3 contains 17 residues. Trimming removed 5 bases at V and 0 bases at J, with 17 bases between. The CDR3 nucleotides read TGTGCCAGCAGCAGAGGTAACCTTCGTCACTCTGGAAACACCATATATTTT. Translating gives CASSRGNLRHSGNTIYF.

The chain joins TRBV27 to TRBJ2-7; no reliable D call. Germline-derived CDR1 and CDR2 are MNHEY and SMNVEV (reference sequence). V lost 4 bases, J lost 5 bases, and 12 bases lay in between. CDR3 length: 13 residues. The CDR3 is CASSSLDPHEQYF. The CDR3 DNA follows: TGTGCCAGCAGTTCCCTAGACCCCCACGAGCAGTACTTC.

The chain recombines TRBV11-2 with TRBJ2-4, with TRBD2 matching over 8 bases. The trim removed 5 bases at V and 7 bases at J, leaving 13 bases unmatched. CDR3 size: 16 residues. In germline, CDR1 is SGHAT, CDR2 FQNNGV. The DNA for the CDR3 is TGTGCCAGCAGCCTCGTATTGCGCGGGAGGTGGAACATTCAGTACTTC. This encodes CASSLVLRGRWNIQYF.

The V call is TRBV6-5, the J call TRBJ1-1; no clear D. Trimming pared 7 bases from V and 2 bases from J, leaving 11 bases between. This CDR3 contains 13 residues. Germline CDR1 and CDR2: MNHEY and SVGAGI. CDR3 residues: CASIRNENTEAFF. In nucleotides, the CDR3 is TGTGCCAGCATTAGAAACGAAAACACTGAAGCTTTCTTT.

This clone was observed once. This chain links TRBV12-5 with TRBJ2-4, with TRBD1 identical over 9 bases. The CDR3 spans 17 residues. In germline, CDR1 is LGHNT, CDR2 FRNRAP. Germline trimming cut 1 base from V and 1 base from J; bases unmatched to any gene: 5. CDR3 region: CASGLAGTGLAKNIQYF. The CDR3 DNA reads as TGTGCTAGTGGTTTGGCCGGGACAGGGCTTGCCAAAAACATTCAGTACTTC.